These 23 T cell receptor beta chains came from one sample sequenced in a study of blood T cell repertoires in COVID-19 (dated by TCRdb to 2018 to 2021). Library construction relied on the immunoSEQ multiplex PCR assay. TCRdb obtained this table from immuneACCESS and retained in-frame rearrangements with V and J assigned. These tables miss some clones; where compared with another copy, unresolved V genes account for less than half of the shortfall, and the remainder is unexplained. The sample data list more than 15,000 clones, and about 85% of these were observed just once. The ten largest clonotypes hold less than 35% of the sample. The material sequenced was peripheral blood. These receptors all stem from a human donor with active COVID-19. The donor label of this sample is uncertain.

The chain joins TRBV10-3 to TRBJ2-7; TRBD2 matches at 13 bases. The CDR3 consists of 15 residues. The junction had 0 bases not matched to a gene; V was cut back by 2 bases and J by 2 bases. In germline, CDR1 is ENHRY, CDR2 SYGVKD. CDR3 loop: CAISEGLAGAYEQYF. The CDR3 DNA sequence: TGTGCCATCAGTGAGGGACTAGCGGGGGCCTACGAGCAGTACTTC.

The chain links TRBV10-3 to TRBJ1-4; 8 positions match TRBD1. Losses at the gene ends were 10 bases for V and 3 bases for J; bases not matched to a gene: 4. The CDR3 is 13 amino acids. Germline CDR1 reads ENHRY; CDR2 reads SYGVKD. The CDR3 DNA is TGTGCCAGCCAGGGGGCTTCTAATGAAAAACTGTTTTTT. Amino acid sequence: CASQGASNEKLFF.

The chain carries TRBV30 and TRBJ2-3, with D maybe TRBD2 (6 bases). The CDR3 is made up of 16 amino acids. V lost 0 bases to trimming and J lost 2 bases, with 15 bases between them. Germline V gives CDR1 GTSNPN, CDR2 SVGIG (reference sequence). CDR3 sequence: CAWSVRTTGDTDTQYF. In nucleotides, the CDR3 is TGTGCCTGGAGTGTTAGAACAACGGGGGACACAGATACGCAGTATTTT.

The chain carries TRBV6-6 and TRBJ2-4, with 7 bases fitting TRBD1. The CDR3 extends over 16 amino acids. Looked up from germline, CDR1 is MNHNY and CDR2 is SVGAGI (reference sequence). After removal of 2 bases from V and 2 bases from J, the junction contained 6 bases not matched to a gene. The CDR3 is CASSYTPGQTKNIQYF. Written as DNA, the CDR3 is TGTGCCAGCAGTTACACCCCGGGACAGACCAAAAACATTCAGTACTTC.

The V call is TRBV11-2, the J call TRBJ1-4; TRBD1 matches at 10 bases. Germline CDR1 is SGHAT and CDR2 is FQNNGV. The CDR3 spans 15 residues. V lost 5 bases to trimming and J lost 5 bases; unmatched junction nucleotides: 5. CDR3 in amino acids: CASSLGTGENEKLFF. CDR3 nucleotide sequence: TGTGCCAGCAGCCTAGGGACAGGGGAAAATGAAAAACTGTTTTTT. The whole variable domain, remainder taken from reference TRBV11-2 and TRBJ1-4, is EAGVAQSPRYKIIEKRQSVAFWCNPISGHATLYWYQQILGQGPKLLIQFQNNGVVDDSQLPKDRFSAERLKGVDSTLKIQPAKLEDSAVYLCASSLGTGENEKLFFGSGTQLSVL.

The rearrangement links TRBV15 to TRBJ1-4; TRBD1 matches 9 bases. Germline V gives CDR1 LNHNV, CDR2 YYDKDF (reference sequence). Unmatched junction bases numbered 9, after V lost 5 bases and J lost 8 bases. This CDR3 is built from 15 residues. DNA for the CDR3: TGTGCCACCAGCCCTCGACAGGGGGTGGGGGAAAAACTGTTTTTT. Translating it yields CATSPRQGVGEKLFF.

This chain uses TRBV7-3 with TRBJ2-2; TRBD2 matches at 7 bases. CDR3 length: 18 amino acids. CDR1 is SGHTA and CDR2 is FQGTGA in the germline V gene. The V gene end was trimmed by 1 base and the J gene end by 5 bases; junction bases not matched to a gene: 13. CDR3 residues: CASSLNAPSSGATGELFF. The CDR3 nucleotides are TGTGCCAGCAGCTTAAATGCCCCTTCAAGCGGGGCAACCGGGGAGCTGTTTTTT.

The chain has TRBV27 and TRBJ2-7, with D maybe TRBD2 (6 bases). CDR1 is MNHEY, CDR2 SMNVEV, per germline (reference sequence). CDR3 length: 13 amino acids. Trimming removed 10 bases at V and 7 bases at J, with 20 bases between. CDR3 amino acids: CAISRRRDTEQYF. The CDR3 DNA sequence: TGTGCCATATCCAGACGGAGGGATACGGAGCAGTACTTC.

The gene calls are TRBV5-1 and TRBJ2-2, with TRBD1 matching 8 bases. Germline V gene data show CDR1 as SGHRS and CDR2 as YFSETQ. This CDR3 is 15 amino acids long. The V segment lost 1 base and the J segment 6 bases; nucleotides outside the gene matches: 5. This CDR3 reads CASSLRQGAAGELFF. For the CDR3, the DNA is TGCGCCAGCAGCTTGCGGCAGGGGGCCGCCGGGGAGCTGTTTTTT.

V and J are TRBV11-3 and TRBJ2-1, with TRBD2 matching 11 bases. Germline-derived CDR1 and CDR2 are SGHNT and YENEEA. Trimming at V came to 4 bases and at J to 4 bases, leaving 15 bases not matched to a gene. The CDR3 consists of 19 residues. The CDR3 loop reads CASSWRGASGGTSYNEQFF. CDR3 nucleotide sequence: TGTGCCAGCAGCTGGAGGGGTGCTAGCGGGGGGACTTCTTACAATGAGCAGTTCTTC.

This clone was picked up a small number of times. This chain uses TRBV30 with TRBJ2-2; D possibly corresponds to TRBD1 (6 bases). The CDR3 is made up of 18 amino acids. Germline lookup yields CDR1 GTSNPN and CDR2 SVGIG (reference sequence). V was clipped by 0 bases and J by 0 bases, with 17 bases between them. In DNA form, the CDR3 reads TGTGCCTGGAGTGTGGGCAGGGGCCCTCGGACGAACACCGGGGAGCTGTTTTTT. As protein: CAWSVGRGPRTNTGELFF.

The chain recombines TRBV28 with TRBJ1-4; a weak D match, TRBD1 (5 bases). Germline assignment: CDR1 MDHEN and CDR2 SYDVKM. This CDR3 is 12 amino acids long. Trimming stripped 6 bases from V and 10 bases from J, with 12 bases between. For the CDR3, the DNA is TGTGCCAGCAGGCAACAGGCCTCAAAACTGTTTTTT. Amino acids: CASRQQASKLFF. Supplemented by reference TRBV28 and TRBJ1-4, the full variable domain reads DVKVTQSSRYLVKRTGEKVFLECVQDMDHENMFWYRQDPGLGLRLIYFSYDVKMKEKGDIPEGYSVSREKKERFSLILESASTNQTSMYLCASRQQASKLFFGSGTQLSVL.

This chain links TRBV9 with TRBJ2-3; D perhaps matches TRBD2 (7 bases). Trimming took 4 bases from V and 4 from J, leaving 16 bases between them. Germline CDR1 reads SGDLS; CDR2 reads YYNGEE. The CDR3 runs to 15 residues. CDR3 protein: CASSIGGRVADTQYF. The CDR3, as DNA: TGTGCCAGCAGCATCGGGGGGCGCGTAGCAGATACGCAGTATTTT. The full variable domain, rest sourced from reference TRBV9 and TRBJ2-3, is DSGVTQTPKHLITATGQRVTLRCSPRSGDLSVYWYQQSLDQGLQFLIQYYNGEERAKGNILERFSAQQFPDLHSELNLSSLELGDSALYFCASSIGGRVADTQYFGPGTRLTVL.

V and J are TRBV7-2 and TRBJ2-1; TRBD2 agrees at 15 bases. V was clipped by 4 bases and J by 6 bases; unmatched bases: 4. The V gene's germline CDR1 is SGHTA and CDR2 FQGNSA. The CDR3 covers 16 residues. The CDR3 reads CASSSRTSGRVNEQFF. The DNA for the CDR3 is TGTGCCAGCAGCTCTCGGACTAGCGGGAGGGTCAATGAGCAGTTCTTC.

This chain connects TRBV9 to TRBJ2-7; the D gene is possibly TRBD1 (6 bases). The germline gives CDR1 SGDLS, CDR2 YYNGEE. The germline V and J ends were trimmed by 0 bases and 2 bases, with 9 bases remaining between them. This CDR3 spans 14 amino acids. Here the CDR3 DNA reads TGTGCCAGCAGCGTAGGACAGGAGACCTACGAGCAGTACTTC. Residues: CASSVGQETYEQYF.

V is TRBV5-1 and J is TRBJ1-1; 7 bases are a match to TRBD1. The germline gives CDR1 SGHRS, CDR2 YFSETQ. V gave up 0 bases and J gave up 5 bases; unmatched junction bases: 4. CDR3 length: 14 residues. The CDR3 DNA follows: TGCGCCAGCAGCTTGGGGACAGGCGGAACTGAAGCTTTCTTT. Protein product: CASSLGTGGTEAFF.

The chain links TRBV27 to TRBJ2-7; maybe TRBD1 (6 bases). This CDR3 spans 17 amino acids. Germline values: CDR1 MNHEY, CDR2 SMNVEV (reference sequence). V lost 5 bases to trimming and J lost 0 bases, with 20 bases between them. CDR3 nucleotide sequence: TGTGCCAGCAGTCAGACGAGGTGGGGGCCCCCCTCCTACGAGCAGTACTTC. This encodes CASSQTRWGPPSYEQYF.

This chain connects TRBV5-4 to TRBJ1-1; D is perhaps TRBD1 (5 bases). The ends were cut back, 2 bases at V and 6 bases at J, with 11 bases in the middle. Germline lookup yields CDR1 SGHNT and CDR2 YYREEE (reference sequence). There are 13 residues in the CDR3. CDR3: CASSFPGGAEAFF. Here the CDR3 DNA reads TGTGCCAGCAGCTTCCCCGGGGGGGCTGAAGCTTTCTTT.

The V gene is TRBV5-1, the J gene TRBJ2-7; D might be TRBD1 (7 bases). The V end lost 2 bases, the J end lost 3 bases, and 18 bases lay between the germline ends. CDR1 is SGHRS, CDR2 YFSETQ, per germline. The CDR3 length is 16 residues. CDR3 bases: TGCGCCAGCAGCTTTTCGTACCAGGGGGGCAGCTACGAGCAGTACTTC. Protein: CASSFSYQGGSYEQYF.

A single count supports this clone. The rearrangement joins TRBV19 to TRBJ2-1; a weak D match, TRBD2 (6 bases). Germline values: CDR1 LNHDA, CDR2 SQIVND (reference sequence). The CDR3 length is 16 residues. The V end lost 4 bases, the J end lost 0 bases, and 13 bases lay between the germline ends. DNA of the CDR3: TGTGCCAGTAGTAATCCAGGAGGGAGCTCCTACAATGAGCAGTTCTTC. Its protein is CASSNPGGSSYNEQFF.

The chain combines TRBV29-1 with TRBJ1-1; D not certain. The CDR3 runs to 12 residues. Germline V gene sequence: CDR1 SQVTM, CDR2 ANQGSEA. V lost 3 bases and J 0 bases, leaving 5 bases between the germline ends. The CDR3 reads CSVDSVNTEAFF. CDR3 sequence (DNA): TGCAGCGTTGATTCCGTGAACACTGAAGCTTTCTTT.

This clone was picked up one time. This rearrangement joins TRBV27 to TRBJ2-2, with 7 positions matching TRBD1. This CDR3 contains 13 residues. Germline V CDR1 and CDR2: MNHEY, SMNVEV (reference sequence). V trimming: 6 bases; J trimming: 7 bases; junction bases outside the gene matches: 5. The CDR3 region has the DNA TGTGCCAGCAGCCCGACAGGGTTCGGGGAGCTGTTTTTT. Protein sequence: CASSPTGFGELFF.

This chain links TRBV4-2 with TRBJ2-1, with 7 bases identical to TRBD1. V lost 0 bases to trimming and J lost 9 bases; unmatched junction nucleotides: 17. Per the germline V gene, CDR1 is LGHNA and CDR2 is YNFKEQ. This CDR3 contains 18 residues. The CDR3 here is CASSQDPLRLTGTLEQFF. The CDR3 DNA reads TGTGCCAGCAGCCAAGATCCCCTTCGCCTGACAGGGACCCTTGAGCAGTTCTTC.